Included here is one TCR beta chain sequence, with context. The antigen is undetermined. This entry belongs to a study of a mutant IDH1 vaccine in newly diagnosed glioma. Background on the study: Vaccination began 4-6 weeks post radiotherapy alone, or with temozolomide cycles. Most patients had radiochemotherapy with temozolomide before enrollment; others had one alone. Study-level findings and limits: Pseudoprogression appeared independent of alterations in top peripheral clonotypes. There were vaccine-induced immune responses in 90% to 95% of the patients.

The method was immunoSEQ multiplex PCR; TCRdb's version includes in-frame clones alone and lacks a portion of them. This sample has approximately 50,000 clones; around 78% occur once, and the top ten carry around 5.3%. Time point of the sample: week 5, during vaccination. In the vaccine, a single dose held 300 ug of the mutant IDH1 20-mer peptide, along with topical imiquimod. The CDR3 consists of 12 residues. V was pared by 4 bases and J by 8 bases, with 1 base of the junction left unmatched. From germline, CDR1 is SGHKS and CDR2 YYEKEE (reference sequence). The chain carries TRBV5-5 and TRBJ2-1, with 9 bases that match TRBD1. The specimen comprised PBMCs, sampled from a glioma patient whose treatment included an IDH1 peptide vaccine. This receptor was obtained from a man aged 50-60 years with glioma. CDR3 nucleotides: TGTGCCAGCAGCCGGACAGGGGATGAGCAGTTCTTC. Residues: CASSRTGDEQFF.